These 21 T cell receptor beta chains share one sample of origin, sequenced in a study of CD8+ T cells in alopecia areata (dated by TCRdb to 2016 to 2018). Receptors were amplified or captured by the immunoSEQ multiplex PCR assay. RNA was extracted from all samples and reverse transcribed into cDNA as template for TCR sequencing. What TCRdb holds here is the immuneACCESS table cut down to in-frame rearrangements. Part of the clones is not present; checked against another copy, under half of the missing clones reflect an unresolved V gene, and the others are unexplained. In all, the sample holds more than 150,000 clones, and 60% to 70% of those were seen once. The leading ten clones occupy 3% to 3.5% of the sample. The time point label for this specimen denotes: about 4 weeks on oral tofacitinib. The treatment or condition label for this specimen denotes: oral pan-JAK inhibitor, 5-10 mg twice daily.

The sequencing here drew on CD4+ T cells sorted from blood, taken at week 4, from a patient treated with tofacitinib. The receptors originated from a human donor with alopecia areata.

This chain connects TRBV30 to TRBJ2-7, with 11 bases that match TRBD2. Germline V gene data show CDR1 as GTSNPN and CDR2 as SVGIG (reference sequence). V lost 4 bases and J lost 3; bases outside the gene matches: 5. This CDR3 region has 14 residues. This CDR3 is CAWNPGTSGYEQYF. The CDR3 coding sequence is TGTGCCTGGAACCCAGGGACTAGCGGCTACGAGCAGTACTTC. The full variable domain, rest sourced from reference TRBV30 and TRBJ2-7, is SQTIHQWPATLVQPVGSPLSLECTVEGTSNPNLYWYRQAAGRGLQLLFYSVGIGQISSEVPQNLSASRPQDRQFILSSKKLLLSDSGFYLCAWNPGTSGYEQYFGPGTRLTVT.

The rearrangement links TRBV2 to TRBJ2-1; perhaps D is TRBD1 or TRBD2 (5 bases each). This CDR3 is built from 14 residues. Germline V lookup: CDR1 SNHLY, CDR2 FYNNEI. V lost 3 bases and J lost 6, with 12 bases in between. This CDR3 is CASSELRGPNEQFF. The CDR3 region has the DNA TGTGCCAGCAGTGAGCTTAGGGGACCCAATGAGCAGTTCTTC.

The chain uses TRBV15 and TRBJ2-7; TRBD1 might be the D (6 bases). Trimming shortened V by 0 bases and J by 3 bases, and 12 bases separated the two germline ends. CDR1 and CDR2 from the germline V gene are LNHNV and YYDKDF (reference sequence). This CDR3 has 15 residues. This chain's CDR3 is CATSRDQGRGYEQYF. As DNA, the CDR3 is TGTGCCACCAGCAGAGATCAAGGCAGGGGCTACGAGCAGTACTTC.

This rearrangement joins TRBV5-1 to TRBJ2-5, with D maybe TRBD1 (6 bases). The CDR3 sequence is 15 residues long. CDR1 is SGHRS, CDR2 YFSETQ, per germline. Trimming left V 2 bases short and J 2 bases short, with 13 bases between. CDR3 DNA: TGCGCCAGCAGCTTTGGAGGACAGCCTCAAGAGACCCAGTACTTC. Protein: CASSFGGQPQETQYF.

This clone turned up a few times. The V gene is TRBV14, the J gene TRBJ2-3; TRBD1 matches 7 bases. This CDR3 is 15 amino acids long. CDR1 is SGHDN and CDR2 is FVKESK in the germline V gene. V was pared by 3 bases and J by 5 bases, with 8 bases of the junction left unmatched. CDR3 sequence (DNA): TGTGCCAGCAGCCATCGACAGGGAAGTGGAGATACGCAGTATTTT. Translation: CASSHRQGSGDTQYF. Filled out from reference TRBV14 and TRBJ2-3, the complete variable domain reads EAGVTQFPSHSVIEKGQTVTLRCDPISGHDNLYWYRRVMGKEIKFLLHFVKESKQDESGMPNNRFLAERTGGTYSTLKVQPAELEDSGVYFCASSHRQGSGDTQYFGPGTRLTVL.

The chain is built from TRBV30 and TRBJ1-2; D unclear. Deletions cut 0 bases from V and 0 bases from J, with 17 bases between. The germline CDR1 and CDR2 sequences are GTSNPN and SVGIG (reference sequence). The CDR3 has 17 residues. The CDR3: CAWSVRLRIAPNYGYTF. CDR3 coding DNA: TGTGCCTGGAGTGTACGTCTCAGAATAGCTCCTAACTATGGCTACACCTTC. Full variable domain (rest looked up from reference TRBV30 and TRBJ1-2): SQTIHQWPATLVQPVGSPLSLECTVEGTSNPNLYWYRQAAGRGLQLLFYSVGIGQISSEVPQNLSASRPQDRQFILSSKKLLLSDSGFYLCAWSVRLRIAPNYGYTFGSGTRLTVV.

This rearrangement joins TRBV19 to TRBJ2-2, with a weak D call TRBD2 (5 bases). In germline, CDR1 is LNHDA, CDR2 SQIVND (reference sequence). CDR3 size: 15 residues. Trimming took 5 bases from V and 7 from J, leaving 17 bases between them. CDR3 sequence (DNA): TGTGCCAGTAGTCCAAATTTAGCGTATGGCGGGGAGCTGTTTTTT. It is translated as CASSPNLAYGGELFF.

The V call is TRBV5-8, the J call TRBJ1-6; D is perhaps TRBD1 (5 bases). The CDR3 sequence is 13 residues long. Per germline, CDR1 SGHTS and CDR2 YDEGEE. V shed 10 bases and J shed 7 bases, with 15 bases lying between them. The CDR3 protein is CAGEAGNNSPLHF. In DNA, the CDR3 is TGTGCCGGGGAAGCAGGGAACAATTCACCCCTCCACTTT.

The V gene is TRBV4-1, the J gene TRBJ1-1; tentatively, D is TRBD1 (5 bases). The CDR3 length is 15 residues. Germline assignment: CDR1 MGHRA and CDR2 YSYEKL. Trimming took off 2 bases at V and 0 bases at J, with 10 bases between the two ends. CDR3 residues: CASSQLTAVNTEAFF. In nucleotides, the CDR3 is TGCGCCAGCAGCCAATTGACAGCGGTGAACACTGAAGCTTTCTTT.

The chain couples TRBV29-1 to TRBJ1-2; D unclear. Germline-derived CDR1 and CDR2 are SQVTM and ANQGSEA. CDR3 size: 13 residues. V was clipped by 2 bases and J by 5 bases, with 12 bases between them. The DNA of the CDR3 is TGCAGCGTTGAACGGGGAAAGATATATGGCTACACCTTC. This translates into CSVERGKIYGYTF.

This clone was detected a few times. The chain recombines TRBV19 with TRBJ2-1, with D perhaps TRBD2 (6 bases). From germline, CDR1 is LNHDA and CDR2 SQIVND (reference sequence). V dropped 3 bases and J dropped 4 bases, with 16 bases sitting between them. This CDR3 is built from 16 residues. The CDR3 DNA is TGTGCCAGTAGTATTCCAGGAGGGTTTCGATACAATGAGCAGTTCTTC. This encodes CASSIPGGFRYNEQFF.

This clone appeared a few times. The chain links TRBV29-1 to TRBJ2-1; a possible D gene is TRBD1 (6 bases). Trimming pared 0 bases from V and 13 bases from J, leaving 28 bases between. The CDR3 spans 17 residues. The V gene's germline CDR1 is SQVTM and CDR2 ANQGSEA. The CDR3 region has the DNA TGCAGCGTTGAAGATTACTGGTTGCACGGACAGCTTGAGGTACAGTTCTTC. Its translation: CSVEDYWLHGQLEVQFF.

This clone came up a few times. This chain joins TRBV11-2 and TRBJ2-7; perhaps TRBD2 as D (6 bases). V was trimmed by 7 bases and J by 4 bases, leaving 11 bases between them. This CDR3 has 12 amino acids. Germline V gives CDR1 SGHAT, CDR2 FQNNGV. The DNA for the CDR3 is TGTGCCAGCAACACCGGGAGTTACGAGCAGTACTTC. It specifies CASNTGSYEQYF.

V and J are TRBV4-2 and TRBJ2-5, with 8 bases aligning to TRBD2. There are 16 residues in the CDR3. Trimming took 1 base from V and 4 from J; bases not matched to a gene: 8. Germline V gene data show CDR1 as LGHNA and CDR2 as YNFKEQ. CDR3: CASSQVIGLASETQYF. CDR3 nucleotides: TGTGCCAGCAGCCAAGTAATCGGACTAGCATCAGAGACCCAGTACTTC.

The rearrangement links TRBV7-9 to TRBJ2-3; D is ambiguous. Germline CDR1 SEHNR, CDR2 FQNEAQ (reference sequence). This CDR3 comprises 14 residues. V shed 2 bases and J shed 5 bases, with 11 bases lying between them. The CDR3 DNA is TGTGCCAGCAGCTTATCCCCGACCTTAGATACGCAGTATTTT. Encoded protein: CASSLSPTLDTQYF. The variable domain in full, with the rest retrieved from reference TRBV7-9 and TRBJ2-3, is DTGVSQNPRHKITKRGQNVTFRCDPISEHNRLYWYRQTLGQGPEFLTYFQNEAQLEKSRLLSDRFSAERPKGSFSTLEIQRTEQGDSAMYLCASSLSPTLDTQYFGPGTRLTVL.

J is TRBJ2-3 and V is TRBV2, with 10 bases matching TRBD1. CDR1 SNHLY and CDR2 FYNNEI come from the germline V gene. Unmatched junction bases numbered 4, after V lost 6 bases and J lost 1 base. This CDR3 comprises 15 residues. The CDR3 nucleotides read TGTGCCAGCAGATATGGACAGGGGGGCACAGATACGCAGTATTTT. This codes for CASRYGQGGTDTQYF.

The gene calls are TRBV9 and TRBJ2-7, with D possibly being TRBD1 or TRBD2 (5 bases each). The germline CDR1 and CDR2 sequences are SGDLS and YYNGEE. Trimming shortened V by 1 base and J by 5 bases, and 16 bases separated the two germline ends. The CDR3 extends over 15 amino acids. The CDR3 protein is CASSVYGGLANEQYF. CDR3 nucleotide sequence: TGTGCCAGCAGCGTATATGGGGGTCTCGCAAACGAGCAGTACTTC.

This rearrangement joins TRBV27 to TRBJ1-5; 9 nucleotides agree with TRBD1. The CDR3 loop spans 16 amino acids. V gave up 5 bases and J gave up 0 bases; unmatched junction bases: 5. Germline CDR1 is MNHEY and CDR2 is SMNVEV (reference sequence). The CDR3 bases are TGTGCCAGCAGTGCGTACAGGGGGCCTAGCAATCAGCCCCAGCATTTT. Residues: CASSAYRGPSNQPQHF.

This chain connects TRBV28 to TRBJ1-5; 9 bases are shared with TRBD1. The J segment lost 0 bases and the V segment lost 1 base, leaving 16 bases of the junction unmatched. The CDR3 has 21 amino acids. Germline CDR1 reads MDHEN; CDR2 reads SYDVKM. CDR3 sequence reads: CASSLFDWGDRARGSNQPQHF. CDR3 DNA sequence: TGTGCCAGCAGTTTATTTGATTGGGGGGACAGGGCGAGGGGTAGCAATCAGCCCCAGCATTTT.

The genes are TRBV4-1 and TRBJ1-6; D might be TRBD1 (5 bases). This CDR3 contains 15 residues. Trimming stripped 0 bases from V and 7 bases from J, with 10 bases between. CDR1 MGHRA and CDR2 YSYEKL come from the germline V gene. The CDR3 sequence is CASSQDPGTNSPLHF. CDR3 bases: TGCGCCAGCAGCCAAGATCCGGGGACCAATTCACCCCTCCACTTT.

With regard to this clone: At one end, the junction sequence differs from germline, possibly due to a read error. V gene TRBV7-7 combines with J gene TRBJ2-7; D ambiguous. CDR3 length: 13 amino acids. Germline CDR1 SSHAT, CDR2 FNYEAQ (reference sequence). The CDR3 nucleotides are TGTGCTAGCAGCTTTCGGAAGGGCTACGAGCAGTACTTC. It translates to CASSFRKGYEQYF.